Included here is one TCR beta chain sequence, with context. These data belong to a study of T cells expressing NK-cell markers. Study as a whole: Repertoire data for TCR beta were derived from sorted T cells (CD3+CD56+NKG2C+, CD3+CD56+NKG2C- and CD3+CD56-NKG2C+). The sequencing cohort of eight donors included seven HCMV-seropositive individuals and one seronegative individual.

The authors made TCR beta cDNA libraries by 5'RACE template switching. This switching added a universal primer site and UMIs. Reprocessing the 5' RACE reads, TCRdb reports a single entry for every CDR3 protein and omits DNA. The sample features 440,000 or so distinct CDR3 sequences, with approximately 6.8% in its top ten. Germline CDR1 is SSHAT and CDR2 is FNYEAQ (reference sequence). The CDR3 loop spans 14 amino acids. This sequence joins TRBV7-7 and TRBJ2-5; TCRdb designates TRBD1, a call that cannot be tested without DNA. The origin of this receptor is a woman aged 18-69 years in good health. Sequenced: blood T cells: a sorted CD56 or NKG2C T cell subset, CD4+ or CD8+ T cells, or bulk PBMC T cells (not recorded which). CDR3 region: CASSQSGQQETQYF.